A selection of T cell receptor beta chains follows, all from one sample in a study of identical twins' blood T cells. Each CDR3 protein is one row after TCRdb ran MiXCR on the 5' RACE reads. The profile covers 300,000 to 400,000 distinct CDR3 sequences, with 25% to 35% appearing a single time and around 5.6% taken by the ten largest. Sequenced input: PBMCs. The receptors were gathered from a woman aged 18-49 years in good health. CDR3s include the opening cysteine and the closing phenylalanine or tryptophan. Each record gives: clone size, D gene, J gene, V gene, CDR3 protein, CDR3 DNA. D genes are given only for firm matches. A clone size is listed for some rows: how often the clone was seen (once, few, many), or a class if it is expanded.

NA | NA | TRBJ1-5 | TRBV6-2/TRBV6-3 | CASSYFTGNQPQHF | TGTGCCAGTAGTTACTTTACCGGCAATCAGCCCCAGCATTTT
NA | TRBD1 | TRBJ1-1 | TRBV7-9 | CVSYRTGQNTEAFF | TGTGTCAGCTATCGGACAGGACAGAACACTGAAGCTTTCTTT
few | NA | TRBJ2-3 | TRBV5-1 | CASSPRAVTDTQYF | TGCGCCAGCAGCCCTCGGGCAGTCACAGATACGCAGTATTTT
NA | NA | TRBJ2-5 | TRBV12-3/TRBV12-4 | CASSLSLSTETQYF | TGTGCCAGCAGTTTATCACTATCTACTGAGACCCAGTACTTC
few | NA | TRBJ1-2 | TRBV12-3/TRBV12-4 | CASSLRRNGYTF | TGTGCCAGCAGTTTGCGGCGGAACGGCTACACCTTC
many | NA | TRBJ1-5 | TRBV12-3/TRBV12-4 | CASSRRDSNQPQHF | TGTGCCAGCAGTCGCAGAGATAGCAATCAGCCCCAGCATTTT
NA | NA | TRBJ2-2 | TRBV7-9 | CASSSSDRLNTGELFF | TGTGCCAGCAGCTCATCGGACAGATTAAACACCGGGGAGCTGTTTTTT
NA | TRBD1 | TRBJ1-5 | TRBV10-3 | CAISDPGTGNQPQHF | TGTGCCATCAGTGACCCAGGGACAGGCAATCAGCCCCAGCATTTT
NA | NA | TRBJ2-1 | TRBV6-6 | CASSYGTLSSYNEQFF | TGTGCCAGCAGTTATGGGACGTTGAGCTCCTACAATGAGCAGTTCTTC
NA | NA | TRBJ1-1 | TRBV5-1 | CASSSHPQTFF | TGCGCCAGCAGCTCCCATCCACAAACTTTCTTT
NA | NA | TRBJ2-3 | TRBV27 | CASSQTRFTDTQYF | TGTGCCAGCAGTCAAACCAGATTCACAGATACGCAGTATTTT
NA | TRBD1 | TRBJ1-5 | TRBV19 | CASNDRGVNQPQHF | TGTGCCAGTAATGACAGGGGGGTCAATCAGCCCCAGCATTTT
NA | TRBD2 | TRBJ2-7 | TRBV7-2 | CASSLFGLAGDEQYF | TGTGCCAGCAGTTTGTTTGGGCTAGCGGGAGACGAGCAGTACTTC
NA | TRBD1 | TRBJ1-1 | TRBV11-3 | CASASQGAMNTEAFF | TGTGCCAGCGCCTCTCAGGGGGCAATGAACACTGAAGCTTTCTTT
NA | TRBD2 | TRBJ2-2 | TRBV3-1 | CASSRGSSGLPGTGELFF | TGTGCCAGCAGCCGGGGCTCTAGCGGACTTCCGGGGACCGGGGAGCTGTTTTTT
few | NA | TRBJ1-3 | TRBV2 | CASSEAAGTGNTIYF | TGTGCCAGCAGTGAAGCAGCGGGGACTGGAAACACCATATATTTT
NA | TRBD2 | TRBJ2-3 | TRBV20-1 | CSATTSGSTDTQYF | TGCAGTGCTACGACTAGCGGGAGCACAGATACGCAGTATTTT
NA | NA | TRBJ1-1 | TRBV29-1 | CSVRPGPGNTEAFF | TGCAGCGTGCGCCCCGGGCCCGGGAACACTGAAGCTTTCTTT
few | TRBD1 | TRBJ1-1 | TRBV2 | CASIVLSGQGYTEAFF | TGTGCCAGCATTGTTTTAAGTGGACAGGGCTACACTGAAGCTTTCTTT
few | NA | TRBJ1-2 | TRBV6-5 | CASSYNPPFGQVNYGYTF | TGTGCCAGCAGTTACAACCCCCCCTTCGGCCAAGTCAACTATGGCTACACCTTC
few | NA | TRBJ1-1 | TRBV15 | CATSRDSGRGEAFF | TGTGCCACCAGCAGAGATTCAGGGAGGGGTGAAGCTTTCTTT
few | NA | TRBJ2-1 | TRBV9 | CASSVDRRKSYNEQFF | TGTGCCAGCAGCGTGGACAGACGAAAGTCCTACAATGAGCAGTTCTTC
few | NA | TRBJ2-3 | TRBV20-1 | CSASSPTGGTDTQYF | TGCAGTGCTAGCAGTCCCACTGGGGGGACAGATACGCAGTATTTT
few | NA | TRBJ1-2 | TRBV29-1 | CSVGRSNPGYGFTF | TGCAGCGTCGGACGCTCCAATCCTGGCTATGGCTTCACCTTC
few | TRBD2 | TRBJ2-2 | TRBV11-2 | CASSLTGGPTGELFF | TGTGCCAGCAGCTTAACGGGAGGGCCGACCGGGGAGCTGTTTTTT
few | NA | TRBJ2-1 | TRBV3-1 | CASSQYSSSYNEQFF | TGTGCCAGCAGCCAGTATTCCTCCTCCTACAATGAGCAGTTCTTC
NA | NA | TRBJ1-1 | TRBV18 | CAGSRLGNTEAFF | TGTGCCGGCTCAAGACTCGGGAACACTGAAGCTTTCTTT
NA | NA | TRBJ1-1 | TRBV19 | CASSRAGVAEAFF | TGTGCCAGTTCCCGCGCAGGGGTGGCTGAAGCTTTCTTT
NA | NA | TRBJ1-1 | TRBV2 | CARSVGRAEAFF | TGTGCCAGGAGCGTGGGTCGGGCTGAAGCTTTCTTT
NA | NA | TRBJ1-2 | TRBV29-1 | CSVGWGFYGYTF | TGCAGCGTTGGATGGGGGTTCTATGGCTACACCTTC
few | NA | TRBJ2-3 | TRBV19 | CASSYRVPDTQYF | TGTGCCAGTAGTTACAGGGTCCCAGATACGCAGTATTTT
few | NA | TRBJ1-4 | TRBV4-1 | CASSRNAEEYEKLFF | TGCGCCAGCAGCCGGAATGCGGAAGAATACGAAAAACTGTTTTTT
NA | TRBD2 | TRBJ2-3 | TRBV29-1 | CSVTSGSTDTQYF | TGCAGCGTTACTAGCGGTAGCACAGATACGCAGTATTTT
few | TRBD2 | TRBJ2-1 | TRBV12-3/TRBV12-4 | CASSLRIAGYNEQFF | TGTGCCAGCAGTTTAAGAATAGCGGGATACAATGAGCAGTTCTTC
NA | NA | TRBJ1-1 | TRBV29-1 | CSAVWGAGTEAFF | TGCAGCGCTGTTTGGGGGGCCGGGACTGAAGCTTTCTTT
NA | TRBD2 | TRBJ2-1 | TRBV29-1 | CSVEGTRKNEQFF | TGCAGCGTTGAAGGGACTAGAAAGAATGAGCAGTTCTTC
many | NA | TRBJ2-3 | TRBV6-6 | CASSAKDTQYF | TGTGCCAGCAGTGCTAAAGATACGCAGTATTTT
NA | TRBD2 | TRBJ2-3 | TRBV20-1 | CSATLLAGDTDTQYF | TGCAGTGCTACCCTACTAGCGGGGGACACAGATACGCAGTATTTT
many | TRBD2 | TRBJ2-1 | TRBV9 | CASSVGGIEQFF | TGTGCCAGCAGCGTCGGGGGGATTGAGCAGTTCTTC
NA | NA | TRBJ2-3 | TRBV5-1 | CVSRQRGPHTDTQYF | TGCGTCAGCAGACAAAGGGGTCCCCACACAGATACGCAGTATTTT
once | NA | TRBJ1-1 | TRBV14 | CASSPLIPEAFF | TGTGCCAGCAGCCCCCTTATACCTGAAGCTTTCTTT
few | NA | TRBJ1-1 | TRBV20-1 | CSARRIGFELNTEAFF | TGCAGTGCTAGGAGAATAGGGTTTGAGTTAAACACTGAAGCTTTCTTT
NA | NA | TRBJ2-4 | TRBV15 | CATSRDYLAKNIQYF | TGTGCCACCAGCAGAGATTACCTAGCCAAAAACATTCAGTACTTC
NA | NA | TRBJ1-6 | TRBV14 | CASSTGTVNSPLHF | TGTGCCAGCAGCACCGGGACGGTGAATTCACCCCTCCACTTT
NA | NA | TRBJ2-3 | TRBV6-5 | CASSWAGGTDTQYF | TGTGCCAGCAGTTGGGCAGGGGGCACAGATACGCAGTATTTT
NA | NA | TRBJ2-1 | TRBV29-1 | CSVARDFTYNEQFF | TGCAGCGTCGCCCGGGATTTCACCTACAATGAGCAGTTCTTC
NA | NA | TRBJ1-2 | TRBV3-1 | CASSLEDAFYGYTF | TGTGCCAGCAGCCTGGAGGACGCCTTCTATGGCTACACCTTC
NA | NA | TRBJ1-1 | TRBV28 | CASGLDSKAFF | TGTGCCAGCGGCCTGGACAGCAAAGCTTTCTTT
NA | TRBD2 | TRBJ2-3 | TRBV20-1 | CSASRLAGDQDTQYF | TGCAGTGCTAGTAGACTAGCGGGGGACCAGGATACGCAGTATTTT
many | NA | TRBJ1-1 | TRBV20-1 | CSAPSHVEAFF | TGCAGTGCGCCCTCCCACGTTGAAGCTTTCTTT
once | NA | TRBJ2-4 | TRBV20-1 | CSARESRRMAKNIQHF | TGCAGTGCTAGAGAATCCAGACGAATGGCCAAAAACATTCAGCACTTC
NA | TRBD2 | TRBJ2-5 | TRBV7-9 | CASSLVFTTSGETQHF | TGTGCCAGCAGCTTAGTGTTCACCACTAGCGGAGAGACCCAGCACTTC
once | TRBD2 | TRBJ2-7 | TRBV6-2/TRBV6-3 | CASSYSATGTIHEQYF | TGTGCCAGCAGTTACTCTGCGACCGGGACTATCCACGAGCAGTACTTC
NA | NA | TRBJ2-7 | TRBV6-2/TRBV6-3 | CASSHRTAYEQYF | TGTGCCAGCAGCCACCGGACAGCCTACGAGCAGTACTTC
NA | NA | TRBJ1-4 | TRBV12-3/TRBV12-4 | CASSNRDGVTPLFF | TGTGCCAGCAGTAACCGGGACGGCGTTACACCCCTGTTTTTT
NA | TRBD2 | TRBJ2-1 | TRBV3-1 | CASSQLGTSGYNEQFF | TGTGCCAGCAGCCAGTTGGGGACTAGCGGTTACAATGAGCAGTTCTTC